The clone carrying this T cell receptor (beta chain) showed up just a few times. The antigen remains undetermined. Then a second PCR, running roughly 7 to 11 cycles, was carried out with a sample-barcoded 5' primer and a J-beta primer mix. TCRdb reanalysed the 5' RACE reads using MiXCR and keeps one entry per CDR3 protein. The table has 630,000 or so distinct CDR3 sequences, about 30% seen once. The data were obtained in a study of blood T cells in healthy people across ages. Whole-study findings and limits: Per-million-T-cell TCR beta diversity fell roughly linearly with age. Long-lived donors had more naive CD4+ cells and higher diversity than aged donors.

The length of the CDR3 is 15 residues. V lost 3 bases and J lost 5, with 14 bases in between. The V gene's germline CDR1 is SGDLS and CDR2 YYNGEE. The TCR sequence derives from a woman of 80 years or more in good health. The sequencing sample was made of blood. The chain employs TRBV9 and TRBJ2-2; the D gene could be TRBD1 or TRBD2 (5 bases each). The CDR3 protein is CASSAASGSTGELFF. DNA of the CDR3: TGTGCCAGCAGCGCGGCCTCAGGGAGTACCGGGGAGCTGTTTTTT.